This TCR beta chain was found in a study of T cell responses to AZD1222 COVID-19 vaccine. Study findings and constraints: Reportedly, nearly half the spike-specific TCRs target unmutated variant regions. The peak T cell response came first, and repertoires were sampled only after it. Spike regions recognized by vaccine-associated CD4 TCRs spanned the protein, led by 160-218 and 743-854. Donors were mostly white British, more females; clonal diversity possibly underestimated.

The protocol was immunoSEQ multiplex PCR, while the TCRdb copy is restricted to in-frame clones and leaves out a portion. The profile shows 150,000 to 200,000 clones, around 88% of them singletons. The J segment lost 6 bases and the V segment lost 6 bases, leaving 11 bases of the junction unmatched. CDR3 length: 14 residues. CDR1 is MDHEN, CDR2 SYDVKM, per germline. Points on this clone: Antigen specificity is unknown.

Sequenced here: peripheral blood, sampled 28 days after the second AZD1222 dose. The V gene is TRBV28, the J gene TRBJ2-7; TRBD2 matches at 7 bases. This TCR derives from an adult who received the AZD1222 COVID-19 vaccine. The CDR3 coding sequence is TGTGCCAGCAGAGGCCAAGGGGCTAGCGGCGAGCAGTACTTC. Translating it yields CASRGQGASGEQYF.